This entry lists 28 T cell receptor beta chains sequenced from one sample in a study of blood T cells in healthy people across ages. A second PCR of about 7 to 12 cycles used a sample-barcoded 5' primer and a J-beta primer mix. One entry per CDR3 protein results from TCRdb running MiXCR on the 5' RACE reads. The repertoire includes about 930,000 distinct CDR3 sequences, roughly 29% of them detected once, and 10% sits in the top ten. This sample was shared with a second study, whose subject was T cells of mothers and their children.

Sequenced: blood. The receptors originated from a woman between 40 and 55 years old in good health.

With respect to this clonotype: Just one base apart from a much larger clone, this may be a read error. J is TRBJ1-2 and V is TRBV27; a possible D gene is TRBD1 (6 bases). The CDR3 consists of 13 residues. From germline, CDR1 is MNHEY and CDR2 SMNVEV (reference sequence). CDR3 nucleotide sequence: TGTGTCAGCAGTTCGGGACACAACTATGGCTACACCTTC. Protein: CVSSSGHNYGYTF.

This clonotype was counted a single time. The rearrangement links TRBV12-3 or TRBV12-4 to TRBJ2-7; perhaps TRBD2 as D (6 bases). The V end lost 8 bases, the J end lost 7 bases, and 12 bases lay between the germline ends. CDR3 length equals 11 residues. The DNA of the CDR3 is TGTGCCAGCGGTATAGCGGTAGAGCAGTACTTC. The encoded protein is CASGIAVEQYF.

The sample holds many counts of this clonotype. A read error may account for a junction end that differs from germline. The gene calls are TRBV4-1 and TRBJ2-7; 9 bases match TRBD1. The CDR3 covers 15 residues. In germline, CDR1 is MGHRA, CDR2 YSYEKL. The DNA of the CDR3 is TGTGCCAGCAGCCAGCCGGGACAGGGTACCTACGAGCAGTACTTC. The encoded protein is CASSQPGQGTYEQYF.

This chain joins TRBV20-1 and TRBJ1-2, with a tentative D call TRBD1 (5 bases). Trimming took off 3 bases at V and 6 bases at J, with 11 bases between the two ends. CDR3 length: 12 residues. The V gene's germline CDR1 is DFQATT and CDR2 SNEGSKA (reference sequence). CDR3 DNA: TGCAGTGCTAGTCCGCAGGGACATGGCTACACCTTC. Translating it yields CSASPQGHGYTF.

The gene calls are TRBV5-1 and TRBJ2-1; D unclear. Germline-derived CDR1 and CDR2 are SGHRS and YFSETQ. The CDR3 extends over 15 amino acids. V shed 2 bases and J shed 9 bases, with 18 bases lying between them. CDR3 in DNA: TGCGCCAGCAGCTTTCCAGACGTTGCTAGGAGTGAGCAGTTCTTC. The encoded protein is CASSFPDVARSEQFF. The whole variable domain, remainder taken from reference TRBV5-1 and TRBJ2-1, is KAGVTQTPRYLIKTRGQQVTLSCSPISGHRSVSWYQQTPGQGLQFLFEYFSETQRNKGNFPGRFSGRQFSNSRSEMNVSTLELGDSALYLCASSFPDVARSEQFFGPGTRLTVL.

This clonotype was detected ten times or more. The chain has TRBV6-5 and TRBJ2-5, with 8 bases aligning to TRBD1. Germline V gene sequence: CDR1 MNHEY, CDR2 SVGAGI. The CDR3 is made up of 16 amino acids. J was trimmed by 0 bases and V by 6 bases; bases with no gene match: 9. The CDR3 loop is CASRLLLTGDQETQYF. As DNA, the CDR3 is TGTGCCAGCAGGCTACTACTGACAGGGGACCAAGAGACCCAGTACTTC.

This clonotype was observed a single time. This sequence joins TRBV18 and TRBJ1-5; 7 bases line up with TRBD1. The CDR3 is 13 amino acids. Germline V gene data show CDR1 as KGHSH and CDR2 as LQKENI. The V segment lost 6 bases and the J segment 6 bases; nucleotides outside the gene matches: 5. CDR3: CASSPGQTQPQHF. The CDR3 DNA is TGTGCCAGCTCGCCGGGACAGACTCAGCCCCAGCATTTT.

Note on this clonotype: A much larger clonotype is one base distant, so this may be a read error. The chain uses TRBV10-3 and TRBJ2-3, with 11 positions matching TRBD2. V dropped 5 bases and J dropped 8; count of bases not matched to a gene: 12. The germline V gene has CDR1 ENHRY and CDR2 SYGVKD. This CDR3 has 16 amino acids. The CDR3 sequence: CAISKMTSGISGTQYF. CDR3 in DNA: TGTGCCATCAGTAAAATGACTAGCGGGATTTCCGGTACGCAGTATTTT.

This clonotype was seen ten or more times. The chain has TRBV4-3 and TRBJ1-5; tentatively, D is TRBD1 (5 bases). The V and J ends lost 0 bases and 2 bases respectively, with 11 bases between them. Per germline, CDR1 LGHNA and CDR2 YSLEER. The CDR3 loop spans 16 amino acids. The CDR3 region has the DNA TGCGCCAGCAGCCAAGATTGGGCGGGGGGCAATCAGCCCCAGCATTTT. The encoded protein is CASSQDWAGGNQPQHF.

This clonotype was seen many times. The gene calls are TRBV29-1 and TRBJ1-2, with a weak D call TRBD1 (6 bases). Germline values: CDR1 SQVTM, CDR2 ANQGSEA. V was clipped by 6 bases and J by 7 bases, with 21 bases between them. This CDR3 comprises 14 residues. Written as DNA, the CDR3 is TGCAGCGTGAACCCCGTACAGGGTACTAGTGGCTACACCTTC. Residues: CSVNPVQGTSGYTF.

The chain is built from TRBV3-1 and TRBJ1-2; TRBD1 aligns across 8 bases. The CDR3 loop spans 14 amino acids. After removal of 4 bases from V and 7 bases from J, the junction contained 8 bases not matched to a gene. The germline CDR1 and CDR2 sequences are LGHDT and YNNKEL (reference sequence). The chain's CDR3 is CASSPKAGGSGYTF. DNA of the CDR3: TGTGCCAGCAGCCCGAAGGCAGGGGGCAGTGGCTACACCTTC.

This clonotype was observed a few times. The V call is TRBV12-3 or TRBV12-4, the J call TRBJ2-4, with unresolved D. Near its end, the DNA agrees better with TRBJ2-3, so the J call may be wrong. The CDR3 runs to 11 residues. The CDR3 DNA follows: TGTGCCAGCACTATTAAAGATACGCAGTATTTT. Encoded protein: CASTIKDTQYF.

This clonotype was found a few times. The V gene is TRBV10-3, the J gene TRBJ1-5; D is uncertain. V was pared by 6 bases and J by 1 base, with 10 bases between. CDR1 and CDR2 (germline): ENHRY, SYGVKD. The CDR3 contains 14 residues. The DNA of the CDR3 is TGTGCCATCAGGGCCGTGGGGAGCAATCAGCCCCAGCATTTT. Amino acid sequence: CAIRAVGSNQPQHF.

This clonotype was seen only a few times. The genes are TRBV9 and TRBJ1-2; D not certain. Germline lookup yields CDR1 SGDLS and CDR2 YYNGEE. V dropped 4 bases and J dropped 11 bases, with 24 bases sitting between them. The CDR3 has 15 amino acids. The CDR3 nucleotides are TGTGCCAGCAGCCGATCGTCCGGAGTCATTAGTAGGTACACCTTC. Translated, it gives CASSRSSGVISRYTF.

The gene calls are TRBV2 and TRBJ2-1; 10 bases agree with TRBD2. The ends lost 2 bases at V and 9 bases at J; junction bases unmatched: 4. CDR1 SNHLY and CDR2 FYNNEI come from the germline V gene. This CDR3 spans 14 amino acids. The CDR3 spells CASSETSGVSEQFF. DNA of the CDR3: TGTGCCAGCAGTGAAACTAGCGGGGTGAGTGAGCAGTTCTTC.

A note on this clonotype: The junction and the germline gene differ at one end; a read error may be behind it. V gene TRBV5-1 combines with J gene TRBJ2-5; D is unclear. This CDR3 comprises 12 residues. Germline assignment: CDR1 SGHRS and CDR2 YFSETQ. The CDR3 nucleotides are TGCACCAGCAGCTATGGGGAAGAGACCCAGTACTTC. As protein: CTSSYGEETQYF. Combining the CDR3 with reference TRBV5-1 and TRBJ2-5 gives the whole variable domain KAGVTQTPRYLIKTRGQQVTLSCSPISGHRSVSWYQQTPGQGLQFLFEYFSETQRNKGNFPGRFSGRQFSNSRSEMNVSTLELGDSALYLCTSSYGEETQYFGPGTRLLVL.

The chain joins TRBV7-3 to TRBJ2-4; 16 bases are a match to TRBD2. The CDR3 totals 18 residues. J lost 8 bases, V lost 1 base, and 8 bases had no gene match. Germline values: CDR1 SGHTA, CDR2 FQGTGA. The CDR3 DNA reads as TGTGCCAGCAGCTTAATAGGGACTAGCGGGGGGGCAAGTGACATTCAGTACTTC. Translation: CASSLIGTSGGASDIQYF.

This clonotype was detected ten times or more. The rearrangement links TRBV14 to TRBJ2-7; 10 nucleotides line up with TRBD1. The CDR3 totals 15 residues. Losses at the gene ends were 4 bases for V and 2 bases for J; bases not matched to a gene: 5. Per the germline V gene, CDR1 is SGHDN and CDR2 is FVKESK. The CDR3 DNA sequence: TGTGCCAGCAGCCTCCGGGACAGGGGAACCTACGAGCAGTACTTC. This sequence encodes CASSLRDRGTYEQYF.

This chain uses TRBV29-1 with TRBJ2-1, with 12 bases that match TRBD2. Looked up from germline, CDR1 is SQVTM and CDR2 is ANQGSEA. This CDR3 has 20 amino acids. The trim removed 2 bases at V and 3 bases at J, leaving 17 bases unmatched. CDR3 protein: CSVEKGPGTSGPRIYNEQFF. As DNA, the CDR3 is TGCAGCGTTGAAAAGGGACCCGGGACTAGCGGGCCTCGAATCTACAATGAGCAGTTCTTC.

This clonotype has only one observation. A much larger clone is a single base away; this may be a read error. The chain employs TRBV27 and TRBJ1-2; 11 nucleotides line up with TRBD1. This CDR3 region has 15 residues. Per the germline V gene, CDR1 is MNHEY and CDR2 is SMNVEV (reference sequence). J was trimmed by 8 bases and V by 8 bases; bases with no gene match: 13. The CDR3 coding sequence is TGTGCCAGCCACGGGATGGACAGGGGGCCCCAGGGCTACACCTTC. It specifies CASHGMDRGPQGYTF.

V and J are TRBV30 and TRBJ1-5; perhaps TRBD1 as D (5 bases). This CDR3 contains 13 residues. V shed 4 bases and J shed 3 bases, with 10 bases lying between them. Germline CDR1 reads GTSNPN; CDR2 reads SVGIG (reference sequence). This CDR3 is CAWNLQDNQPQHF. The CDR3 coding sequence is TGTGCCTGGAACCTACAGGACAATCAGCCCCAGCATTTT.

The genes are TRBV28 and TRBJ1-5; possibly TRBD1 for D (6 bases). The V gene lost 2 bases and the J gene lost 7 bases, with 12 bases spanning the gap. CDR3 length: 14 residues. Per germline, CDR1 MDHEN and CDR2 SYDVKM. The CDR3 loop reads CASSLGSGEQPQHF. As DNA, the CDR3 is TGTGCCAGCAGTTTAGGTTCAGGGGAGCAGCCCCAGCATTTT.

The chain uses TRBV20-1 and TRBJ2-4; 13 positions match TRBD2. Germline V gene lookup returns CDR1 DFQATT and CDR2 SNEGSKA (reference sequence). V shed 6 bases and J 13 bases; nucleotides not matched to a gene: 12. The CDR3 sequence is 14 residues long. Written as DNA, the CDR3 is TGCAGTGCGAGGACTAGCGGGGGCCTAAATGAGCAGTACTTC. It encodes CSARTSGGLNEQYF.

This clonotype was counted many times. V gene TRBV5-1 combines with J gene TRBJ2-7, with 9 nucleotides matching TRBD2. CDR1 and CDR2 (germline): SGHRS, YFSETQ. The junction had 1 base not matched to a gene; V was cut back by 6 bases and J by 0 bases. CDR3 length: 13 residues. As DNA, the CDR3 is TGCGCCAGCACTAGCGGGGCCTCCTACGAGCAGTACTTC. This translates into CASTSGASYEQYF. The complete variable domain, with remaining parts taken from reference TRBV5-1 and TRBJ2-7, reads KAGVTQTPRYLIKTRGQQVTLSCSPISGHRSVSWYQQTPGQGLQFLFEYFSETQRNKGNFPGRFSGRQFSNSRSEMNVSTLELGDSALYLCASTSGASYEQYFGPGTRLTVT.

This sequence joins TRBV12-3 or TRBV12-4 and TRBJ1-1; the D gene is possibly TRBD1 (5 bases). Trimming shortened V by 7 bases and J by 0 bases, and 12 bases separated the two germline ends. The CDR3 has 14 amino acids. This CDR3 reads CASTPSGVNTEAFF. As DNA, the CDR3 is TGTGCCAGCACTCCTTCGGGGGTGAACACTGAAGCTTTCTTT.

The table lists this clonotype with a few counts. The chain is built from TRBV5-1 and TRBJ1-1; perhaps TRBD1 as D (5 bases). CDR3 length: 14 residues. The V gene lost 6 bases and the J gene lost 5 bases, with 17 bases spanning the gap. Germline assignment: CDR1 SGHRS and CDR2 YFSETQ. The CDR3 DNA sequence: TGCGCCAGCACCTTCATTCGTGGGGGGACTGAAGCTTTCTTT. It specifies CASTFIRGGTEAFF. Drawing the rest from reference TRBV5-1 and TRBJ1-1, the complete variable domain is KAGVTQTPRYLIKTRGQQVTLSCSPISGHRSVSWYQQTPGQGLQFLFEYFSETQRNKGNFPGRFSGRQFSNSRSEMNVSTLELGDSALYLCASTFIRGGTEAFFGQGTRLTVV.

The rearrangement joins TRBV7-8 to TRBJ2-1; 8 nucleotides line up with TRBD2. Germline-derived CDR1 and CDR2 are SGHVS and FQNEAQ. With V trimmed by 5 bases and J by 11 bases, 8 bases remained unmatched. The CDR3 length is 13 residues. The CDR3 loop reads CASSPPREDQQFF. The CDR3 coding sequence is TGTGCCAGCAGCCCACCGCGGGAGGATCAGCAGTTCTTC.

The genes are TRBV12-3 or TRBV12-4 and TRBJ1-6; maybe TRBD1 (5 bases). The CDR3 is 16 residues long. V was pared by 10 bases and J by 0 bases, with 16 bases between. CDR3 sequence: CATQEGANSYNSPLHF. CDR3 DNA: TGTGCCACACAGGAGGGCGCCAACTCCTATAATTCACCCCTCCACTTT.